Listed below are T cell receptor beta chains from one sample, sequenced in a study of CD8 T cells in Susac syndrome. TCRdb redid the calling of the immunoSEQ multiplex PCR reads with MiXCR, one entry per CDR3 protein. This table has about 120,000 distinct CDR3 sequences, around 95% appearing once. Input material: CD4+ T cells from PBMCs. The receptors come from a human donor in good health. CDR3s include the opening cysteine and the closing phenylalanine or tryptophan. D genes are given only for firm matches.

CASSIQGYEQYF	TGTGCCAGCAGCATACAGGGGTACGAGCAGTACTTC	TRBD1	TRBV3-1	TRBJ2-7
CASSLVPAETQYF	TGTGCCAGCAGCTTAGTCCCAGCGGAGACCCAGTACTTC	.	TRBV7-9	TRBJ2-5
CASSKTGVSYEQYF	TGTGCCAGCAGTAAGACAGGGGTGTCCTACGAGCAGTACTTC	TRBD1	TRBV28	TRBJ2-7
CASSELNSYEQYF	TGTGCCAGCAGTGAACTTAACTCCTACGAGCAGTACTTC	.	TRBV2	TRBJ2-7
CASRVGTLEAFF	TGTGCCAGCAGAGTCGGGACACTTGAAGCTTTCTTT	.	TRBV6-2/TRBV6-3	TRBJ1-1
CASSQGQGRKEYF	TGTGCCAGCAGCCAAGGACAGGGAAGGAAGGAGTACTTC	TRBD1	TRBV3-1	TRBJ2-7
CSVVVYSEQYF	TGCAGCGTGGTCGTATACTCCGAGCAGTACTTC	.	TRBV29-1	TRBJ2-7
CASSLSGRPYTGELFF	TGTGCCAGCAGCCTTAGCGGGAGGCCCTACACCGGGGAGCTGTTTTTT	TRBD2	TRBV7-3	TRBJ2-2
CASSLRPGAGNQPQHF	TGTGCCAGCAGTTTACGCCCGGGGGCAGGCAATCAGCCCCAGCATTTT	.	TRBV28	TRBJ1-5
CASSLGADREQYF	TGTGCCAGCAGTTTAGGGGCGGACCGCGAGCAGTACTTC	.	TRBV12-3/TRBV12-4	TRBJ2-7
CSVSLQGPDQPQHF	TGCAGCGTTTCCTTACAGGGGCCTGATCAGCCCCAGCATTTT	TRBD1	TRBV29-1	TRBJ1-5
CASSLTGTASYEQYF	TGTGCCAGCAGCTTGACCGGGACAGCGTCCTACGAGCAGTACTTC	TRBD1	TRBV5-5	TRBJ2-7
CASSLTSGQNTGELFF	TGTGCCAGCAGCCTAACTAGCGGACAGAACACCGGGGAGCTGTTTTTT	TRBD2	TRBV7-3	TRBJ2-2
CASSLGLRTGSYEQYF	TGTGCCAGCAGCTTGGGGCTGAGGACAGGGTCCTACGAGCAGTACTTC	TRBD1	TRBV5-4	TRBJ2-7
CASSQQGGVTEAFF	TGTGCCAGCAGCCAACAGGGGGGAGTCACTGAAGCTTTCTTT	TRBD1	TRBV3-1	TRBJ1-1
CASSLGLAGMNTGELFF	TGTGCCAGCAGTTTAGGTCTAGCGGGGATGAACACCGGGGAGCTGTTTTTT	TRBD2	TRBV12-3/TRBV12-4	TRBJ2-2